This T cell receptor beta chain was documented in a study of OX40 agonist ivuxolimab in advanced cancers. About the research overall: Ivuxolimab is a fully human IgG2 antibody that activates OX40 (CD134). Aged roughly 20 to 79 with a mean of 60 years, they were 82.7% male. Three patients responded partially, comprising one with hepatocellular carcinoma and two with cutaneous melanoma. Study-wide results and limits: The study did not work out the antigen specificity of the expanded peripheral T cells.

Profiling relied on immunoSEQ multiplex PCR, and the TCRdb table lists in-frame clones only, not all of them. The sample has about 59,000 clones; 70% to 90% are singletons. CDR1 is LNHDA and CDR2 is SQIVND in the germline V gene (reference sequence). V was trimmed by 2 bases and J by 4 bases, leaving 12 bases between them. CDR3 length equals 14 residues. This clone was counted only a few times. Its antigen is unidentified. Sequences were derived from CD4+ or CD8+ T cells sorted from blood, sampled in a trial of the OX40 agonist ivuxolimab. V usage is TRBV19 and J usage is TRBJ2-7; D is perhaps TRBD1 (5 bases). This receptor was taken from an adult with an advanced solid tumor such as melanoma, head and neck, liver or kidney cancer. The CDR3 sequence: CASSISQGGYEQYF. Written as DNA, the CDR3 is TGTGCCAGTAGTATATCCCAGGGCGGATACGAGCAGTACTTC.